Presented here are 22 T cell receptor beta chains from one specimen sequenced in a study of control samples from healthy donors and cancer patients. TCRdb's copy holds only in-frame clones and misses some; the assay was immunoSEQ multiplex PCR. This sample's table has roughly 200,000 clones. Specimen: blood. These receptors were taken from a woman aged 25 to 39 in good health.

The V and J genes are TRBV7-9 and TRBJ1-1; D ambiguous. This CDR3 is built from 14 residues. V gave up 1 base and J gave up 1 base, with 7 bases separating them. The germline V gene encodes CDR1 SEHNR and CDR2 FQNEAQ (reference sequence). The CDR3 DNA is TGTGCCAGCAGCTTAGGGCCCGCGAACACTGAAGCTTTCTTT. This translates into CASSLGPANTEAFF.

This chain connects TRBV19 to TRBJ2-7, with a tentative D call TRBD2 (6 bases). CDR3 length: 15 residues. Deletions cut 3 bases from V and 4 bases from J, with 16 bases between. From germline, CDR1 is LNHDA and CDR2 SQIVND (reference sequence). Here the CDR3 reads CASSIGGGSIYEQYF. CDR3 coding DNA: TGTGCCAGTAGTATTGGAGGAGGGAGTATATACGAGCAGTACTTC.

The rearrangement links TRBV27 to TRBJ1-2, with TRBD1 matching over 9 bases. The J segment lost 10 bases and the V segment lost 7 bases, leaving 13 bases of the junction unmatched. In germline, CDR1 is MNHEY, CDR2 SMNVEV (reference sequence). This CDR3 is 14 amino acids long. The CDR3 DNA sequence: TGTGCCAGCACTCAATGGACAGGGGAAGGAATCTACACCTTC. This encodes CASTQWTGEGIYTF.

The V call is TRBV6-5, the J call TRBJ2-3, with unresolved D. Germline CDR1 MNHEY, CDR2 SVGAGI. Trimming stripped 4 bases from V and 5 bases from J, with 10 bases between. This CDR3 region has 13 residues. CDR3 in amino acids: CASSSAHGDTQYF. CDR3 DNA sequence: TGTGCCAGCAGTTCAGCCCACGGAGATACGCAGTATTTT.

This rearrangement joins TRBV5-6 to TRBJ2-1; D is ambiguous. Germline-derived CDR1 and CDR2 are SGHDT and YYEEEE. Trimming took off 0 bases at V and 4 bases at J, with 11 bases between the two ends. This CDR3 has 15 residues. The CDR3 bases are TGTGCCAGCAGCTTGGCGCGGATAGAATACAATGAGCAGTTCTTC. This encodes CASSLARIEYNEQFF.

The chain uses TRBV5-1 and TRBJ2-4, with D possibly matching TRBD1 (6 bases). The CDR3 is 15 residues long. Deletions cut 0 bases from V and 4 bases from J, with 11 bases between. CDR1 and CDR2 (germline): SGHRS, YFSETQ. The DNA for the CDR3 is TGCGCCAGCAGCTTGGTCAGGGGCGATAAAAACATTCAGTACTTC. Amino acid sequence: CASSLVRGDKNIQYF.

The chain couples TRBV5-5 to TRBJ1-1; 7 nucleotides line up with TRBD1. This CDR3 has 16 amino acids. CDR1 SGHKS and CDR2 YYEKEE come from the germline V gene (reference sequence). V lost 0 bases to trimming and J lost 7 bases; unmatched junction nucleotides: 12. Written as DNA, the CDR3 is TGTGCCAGCAGCTTGGGACAGGGATGGGTTACCGGTGAAGCTTTCTTT. This encodes CASSLGQGWVTGEAFF.

The chain is built from TRBV28 and TRBJ1-6, with D possibly matching TRBD1 (6 bases). Germline values: CDR1 MDHEN, CDR2 SYDVKM. This CDR3 is built from 16 residues. With 1 base removed from V and 6 bases from J, the gap between germline ends came to 13 bases. The CDR3 here is CASSLSQQGGNSPLHF. CDR3 DNA sequence: TGTGCCAGCAGTTTATCGCAACAGGGTGGTAATTCACCCCTCCACTTT.

The chain has TRBV5-1 and TRBJ2-1; 8 bases line up with TRBD1. Germline CDR1 and CDR2: SGHRS and YFSETQ. V was clipped by 4 bases and J by 4 bases; unmatched bases: 10. This CDR3 has 16 residues. The chain's CDR3 is CASSAVGRDRYNEQFF. In DNA form, the CDR3 reads TGCGCCAGCAGCGCAGTCGGCCGGGACAGGTACAATGAGCAGTTCTTC.

CDR3 coding DNA: TGCGCCAGCAGCCAAGGACCGGCTAATGAAAAACTGTTTTTT. Encoded protein: CASSQGPANEKLFF. The chain combines TRBV4-3 with TRBJ1-4; D remains ambiguous. The CDR3 totals 14 residues. The ends were cut back, 1 base at V and 3 bases at J, with 6 bases in the middle. Germline V gives CDR1 LGHNA, CDR2 YSLEER.

The chain joins TRBV5-5 to TRBJ1-5, with TRBD1 as a possible D gene (5 bases). CDR3 length: 12 amino acids. The V gene's germline CDR1 is SGHKS and CDR2 YYEKEE (reference sequence). Trimming stripped 0 bases from V and 9 bases from J, with 7 bases between. The CDR3 coding sequence is TGTGCCAGCAGCTTGGCCGACAGGCCCCAGCATTTT. Protein: CASSLADRPQHF.

This chain joins TRBV11-3 and TRBJ1-3, with D unresolved. Germline lookup yields CDR1 SGHNT and CDR2 YENEEA. With 4 bases removed from V and 0 bases from J, the gap between germline ends came to 13 bases. The CDR3 extends over 16 amino acids. For the CDR3, the DNA is TGTGCCAGCAGCTCGGGCAGGACCCTCTCTGGAAACACCATATATTTT. Its translation is CASSSGRTLSGNTIYF. Drawing the rest from reference TRBV11-3 and TRBJ1-3, the complete variable domain is EAGVVQSPRYKIIEKKQPVAFWCNPISGHNTLYWYLQNLGQGPELLIRYENEEAVDDSQLPKDRFSAERLKGVDSTLKIQPAELGDSAVYLCASSSGRTLSGNTIYFGEGSWLTVV.

The rearrangement links TRBV27 to TRBJ2-6; D remains unclear. In germline, CDR1 is MNHEY, CDR2 SMNVEV (reference sequence). The CDR3 is 16 amino acids. Between the trimmed V and J ends, which lost 4 bases and 0 bases, there was a span of 10 bases. The CDR3 loop is CASSSNPGSGANVLTF. CDR3 DNA: TGTGCCAGCAGTTCGAACCCAGGCTCTGGGGCCAACGTCCTGACTTTC.

The rearrangement joins TRBV7-9 to TRBJ1-2; D ambiguous. From germline, CDR1 is SEHNR and CDR2 FQNEAQ (reference sequence). The CDR3 length is 14 residues. Trimming stripped 2 bases from V and 6 bases from J, with 13 bases between. The CDR3 coding sequence is TGTGCCAGCAGCTTAATGAGCAGGAACAATGGCTACACCTTC. It is translated as CASSLMSRNNGYTF.

With respect to this clone: One end of the junction varies from germline; a read error may be responsible. The rearrangement links TRBV7-9 to TRBJ2-1, with a possible D match to TRBD1 (6 bases). There are 11 residues in the CDR3. Looked up from germline, CDR1 is SEHNR and CDR2 is FQNEAQ (reference sequence). The CDR3 here is CASSVRDTRVF. Written as DNA, the CDR3 is TGTGCCAGCAGCGTCCGGGACACCAGAGTCTTC.

The chain uses TRBV2 and TRBJ1-2; D gene unclear. The CDR3 contains 14 residues. Trimming stripped 4 bases from V and 4 bases from J, with 13 bases between. CDR1 and CDR2 (germline): SNHLY, FYNNEI. The CDR3 bases are TGTGCCAGCAGTGCGCTGGAGGACTCCTATGGCTACACCTTC. Amino acid sequence: CASSALEDSYGYTF. Looking up the rest from reference TRBV2 and TRBJ1-2 gives the full variable domain: EPEVTQTPSHQVTQMGQEVILRCVPISNHLYFYWYRQILGQKVEFLVSFYNNEISEKSEIFDDQFSVERPDGSNFTLKIRSTKLEDSAMYFCASSALEDSYGYTFGSGTRLTVV.

This chain uses TRBV4-3 with TRBJ2-1; 9 bases are a match to TRBD2. Losses at the gene ends were 1 base for V and 9 bases for J; bases not matched to a gene: 10. The length of the CDR3 is 16 residues. The germline CDR1 and CDR2 sequences are LGHNA and YSLEER. The CDR3 protein is CASSQGAGGPLGEQFF. The CDR3 DNA follows: TGCGCCAGCAGCCAAGGCGCGGGGGGGCCACTAGGTGAGCAGTTCTTC.

CDR3 DNA sequence: TGTGCCAGTAGGGAGGACAGGGATGAAGCTTTCTTT. This translates into CASREDRDEAFF. This rearrangement joins TRBV19 to TRBJ1-1; TRBD1 matches at 8 bases. V lost 6 bases, J lost 7 bases, and 4 bases stayed unmatched. This CDR3 has 12 residues. Germline CDR1 and CDR2: LNHDA and SQIVND (reference sequence).

This chain connects TRBV6-1 to TRBJ1-6; D gene ambiguous. The CDR3 covers 14 residues. V shed 3 bases and J shed 6 bases, with 9 bases lying between them. Germline CDR1 and CDR2: MNHNS and SASEGT. CDR3 region: CASSEGASNSPLHF. Here the CDR3 DNA reads TGTGCCAGCAGTGAGGGCGCATCTAATTCACCCCTCCACTTT.

V is TRBV6-5 and J is TRBJ2-7; weak D call: TRBD2 (6 bases). The CDR3 covers 15 residues. The V end was cut by 4 bases, the J end by 7 bases, with 20 bases between. Germline V CDR1 and CDR2: MNHEY, SVGAGI. Written as DNA, the CDR3 is TGTGCCAGCAGTTCGGGACGTTCTAACCGGGGGGAGCAGTACTTC. It specifies CASSSGRSNRGEQYF.

This chain joins TRBV25-1 and TRBJ1-1; D unclear. Germline V lookup: CDR1 MGHDK, CDR2 SYGVNS. The CDR3 length is 15 residues. Trimming shortened V by 1 base and J by 6 bases, and 15 bases separated the two germline ends. The CDR3 nucleotides are TGTGCCAGCAGTGAATTCGGACGCGGTAACCCTGAAGCTTTCTTT. Protein product: CASSEFGRGNPEAFF.

V is TRBV30 and J is TRBJ1-1; D gene ambiguous. The CDR3 runs 13 residues. Germline CDR1 reads GTSNPN; CDR2 reads SVGIG (reference sequence). V was pared by 3 bases and J by 2 bases, with 10 bases between. For the CDR3, the DNA is TGTGCCTGGAGCGGGCACCAAAACACTGAAGCTTTCTTT. Protein: CAWSGHQNTEAFF.